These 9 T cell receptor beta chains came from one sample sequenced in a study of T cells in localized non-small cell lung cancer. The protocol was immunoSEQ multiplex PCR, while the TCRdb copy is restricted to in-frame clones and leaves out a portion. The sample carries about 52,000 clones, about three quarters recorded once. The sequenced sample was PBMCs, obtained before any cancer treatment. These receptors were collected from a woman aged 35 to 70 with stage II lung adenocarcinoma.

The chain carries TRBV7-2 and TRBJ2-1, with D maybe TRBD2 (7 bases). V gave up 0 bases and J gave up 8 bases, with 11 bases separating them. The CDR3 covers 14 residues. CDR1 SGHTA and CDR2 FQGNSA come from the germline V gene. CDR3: CASSLAGGPHEQFF. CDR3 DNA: TGTGCCAGCAGCTTAGCGGGGGGGCCTCATGAGCAGTTCTTC.

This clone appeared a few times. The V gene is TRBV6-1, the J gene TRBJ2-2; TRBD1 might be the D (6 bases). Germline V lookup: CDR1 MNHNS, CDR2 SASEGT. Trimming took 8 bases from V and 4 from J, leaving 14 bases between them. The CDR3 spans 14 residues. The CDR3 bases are TGTGCCAGCGGAGAACAGGGATCCACCGGGGAGCTGTTTTTT. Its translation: CASGEQGSTGELFF.

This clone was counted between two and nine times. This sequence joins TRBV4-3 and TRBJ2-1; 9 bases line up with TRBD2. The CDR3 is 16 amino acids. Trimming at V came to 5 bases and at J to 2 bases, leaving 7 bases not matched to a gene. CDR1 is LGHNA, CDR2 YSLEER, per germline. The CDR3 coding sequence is TGCGCCAGCAGCATCGAGGCTAGCGGGGCCTACAATGAGCAGTTCTTC. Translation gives CASSIEASGAYNEQFF.

CDR3 loop: CASSETATNEKLFF. Here the CDR3 DNA reads TGTGCCAGTAGTGAGACAGCAACTAATGAAAAACTGTTTTTT. The V call is TRBV19, the J call TRBJ1-4; a weak D match, TRBD1 (5 bases). This CDR3 region has 14 residues. From germline, CDR1 is LNHDA and CDR2 SQIVND (reference sequence). V was cut by 5 bases and J by 0 bases, with 7 bases left in between.

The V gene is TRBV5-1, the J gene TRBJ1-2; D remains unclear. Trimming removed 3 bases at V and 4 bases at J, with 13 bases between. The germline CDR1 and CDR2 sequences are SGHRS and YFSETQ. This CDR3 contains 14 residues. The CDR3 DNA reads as TGCGCCAGCAGCTCGGGAGCCCTCGGCTATGGCTACACCTTC. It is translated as CASSSGALGYGYTF.

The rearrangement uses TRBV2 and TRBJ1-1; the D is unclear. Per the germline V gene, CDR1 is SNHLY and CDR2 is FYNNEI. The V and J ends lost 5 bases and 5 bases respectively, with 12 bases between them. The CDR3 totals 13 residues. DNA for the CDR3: TGTGCCAGCAGTCCGCAGCTAGGGACTGAAGCTTTCTTT. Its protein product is CASSPQLGTEAFF.

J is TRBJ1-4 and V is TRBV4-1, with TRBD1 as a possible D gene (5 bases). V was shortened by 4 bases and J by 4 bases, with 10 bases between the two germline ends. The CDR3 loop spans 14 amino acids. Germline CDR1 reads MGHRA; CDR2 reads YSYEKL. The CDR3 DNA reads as TGCGCCAGCAGCCTCGGGGGGAATAATGAAAAACTGTTTTTT. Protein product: CASSLGGNNEKLFF.

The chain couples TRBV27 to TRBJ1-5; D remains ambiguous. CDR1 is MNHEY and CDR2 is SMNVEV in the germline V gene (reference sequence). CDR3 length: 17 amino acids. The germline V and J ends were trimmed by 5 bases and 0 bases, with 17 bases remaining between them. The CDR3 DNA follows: TGTGCCAGCAGTCCGCGAACGACGCCTTATAGCAATCAGCCCCAGCATTTT. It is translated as CASSPRTTPYSNQPQHF.

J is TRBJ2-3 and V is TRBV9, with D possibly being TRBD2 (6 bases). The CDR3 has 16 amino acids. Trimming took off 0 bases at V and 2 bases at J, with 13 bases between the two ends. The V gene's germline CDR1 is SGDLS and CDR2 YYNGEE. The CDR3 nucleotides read TGTGCCAGCAGCGTAGACGGCGGGGTGAACACAGATACGCAGTATTTT. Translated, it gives CASSVDGGVNTDTQYF. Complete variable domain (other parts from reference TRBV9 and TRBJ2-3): DSGVTQTPKHLITATGQRVTLRCSPRSGDLSVYWYQQSLDQGLQFLIQYYNGEERAKGNILERFSAQQFPDLHSELNLSSLELGDSALYFCASSVDGGVNTDTQYFGPGTRLTVL.